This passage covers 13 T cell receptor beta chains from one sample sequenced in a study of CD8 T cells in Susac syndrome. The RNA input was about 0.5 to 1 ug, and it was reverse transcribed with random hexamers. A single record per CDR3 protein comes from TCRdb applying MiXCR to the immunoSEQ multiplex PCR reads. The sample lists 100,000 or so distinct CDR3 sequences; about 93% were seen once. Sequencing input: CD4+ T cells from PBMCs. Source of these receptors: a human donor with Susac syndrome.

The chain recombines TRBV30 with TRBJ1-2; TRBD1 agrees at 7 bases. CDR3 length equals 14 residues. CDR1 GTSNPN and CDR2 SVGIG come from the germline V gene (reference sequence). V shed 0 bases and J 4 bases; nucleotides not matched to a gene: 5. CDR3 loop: CAWSVLTGAYGYTF. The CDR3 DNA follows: TGTGCCTGGAGTGTACTTACAGGGGCCTATGGCTACACCTTC.

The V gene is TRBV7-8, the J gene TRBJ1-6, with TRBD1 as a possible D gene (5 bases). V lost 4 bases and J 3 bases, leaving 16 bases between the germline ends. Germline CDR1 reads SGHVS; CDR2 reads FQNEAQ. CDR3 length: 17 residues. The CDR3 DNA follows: TGTGCCAGCAGCTCAGGGCCCCTATCGGGCTATAATTCACCCCTCCACTTT. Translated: CASSSGPLSGYNSPLHF.

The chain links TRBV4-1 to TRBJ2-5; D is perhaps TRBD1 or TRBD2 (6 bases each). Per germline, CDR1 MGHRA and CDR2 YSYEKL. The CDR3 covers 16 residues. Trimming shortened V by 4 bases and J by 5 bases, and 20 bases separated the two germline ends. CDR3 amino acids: CASSPLEWGAGETQYF. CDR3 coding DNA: TGCGCCAGCAGCCCGCTGGAGTGGGGGGCTGGGGAGACCCAGTACTTC.

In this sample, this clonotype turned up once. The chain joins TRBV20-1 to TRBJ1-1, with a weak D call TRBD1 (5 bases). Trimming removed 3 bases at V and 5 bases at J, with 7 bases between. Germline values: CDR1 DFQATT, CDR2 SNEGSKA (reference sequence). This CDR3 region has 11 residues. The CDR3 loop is CSARGETEAFF. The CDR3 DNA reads TGCAGTGCTAGGGGGGAGACTGAAGCTTTCTTT.

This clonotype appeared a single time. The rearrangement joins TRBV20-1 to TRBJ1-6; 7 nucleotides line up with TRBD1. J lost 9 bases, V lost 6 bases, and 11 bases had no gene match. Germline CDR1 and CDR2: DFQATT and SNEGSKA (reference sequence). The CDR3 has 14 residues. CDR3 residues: CSANTGAEGSPLHF. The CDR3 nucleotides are TGCAGTGCCAACACAGGGGCGGAGGGTTCACCCCTCCACTTT.

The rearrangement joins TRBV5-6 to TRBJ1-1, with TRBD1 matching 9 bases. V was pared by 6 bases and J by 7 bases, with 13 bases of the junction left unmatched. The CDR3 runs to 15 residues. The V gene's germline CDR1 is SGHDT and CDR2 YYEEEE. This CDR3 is CASIRGQGLFGEAFF. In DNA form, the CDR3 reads TGTGCCAGCATAAGGGGACAGGGATTGTTTGGTGAAGCTTTCTTT.

The CDR3 spells CASSETGTEAFF. Here the CDR3 DNA reads TGTGCCAGCTCGGAGACAGGGACTGAAGCTTTCTTT. The J gene is TRBJ1-1, the V gene TRBV28; 7 bases are shared with TRBD1. CDR3 length: 12 amino acids. CDR1 is MDHEN and CDR2 is SYDVKM in the germline V gene. The V and J ends lost 8 bases and 5 bases, in that order; junction bases with no gene match: 5.

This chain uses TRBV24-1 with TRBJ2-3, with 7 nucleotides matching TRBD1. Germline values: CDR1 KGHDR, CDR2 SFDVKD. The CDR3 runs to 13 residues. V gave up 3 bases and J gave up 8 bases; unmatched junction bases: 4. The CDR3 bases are TGTGCCACCAGTGATCGGGACAGAACTACGCAGTATTTT. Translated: CATSDRDRTTQYF.

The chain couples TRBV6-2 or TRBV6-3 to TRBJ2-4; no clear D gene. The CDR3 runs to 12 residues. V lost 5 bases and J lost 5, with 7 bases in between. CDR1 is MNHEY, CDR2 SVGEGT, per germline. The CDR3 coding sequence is TGTGCCAGCAGTCAGGCAGAAAACATTCAGTACTTC. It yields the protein CASSQAENIQYF.

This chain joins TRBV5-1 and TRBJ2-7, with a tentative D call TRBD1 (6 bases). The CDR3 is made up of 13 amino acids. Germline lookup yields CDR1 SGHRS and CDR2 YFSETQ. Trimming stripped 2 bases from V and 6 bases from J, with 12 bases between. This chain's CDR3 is CASSFNGQIEQYF. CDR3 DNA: TGCGCCAGCAGCTTTAACGGACAGATCGAGCAGTACTTC.

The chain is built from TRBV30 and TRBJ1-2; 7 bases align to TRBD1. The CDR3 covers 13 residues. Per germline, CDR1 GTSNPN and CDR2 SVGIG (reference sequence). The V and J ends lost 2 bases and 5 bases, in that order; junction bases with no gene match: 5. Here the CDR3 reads CAWSPGTAYGYTF. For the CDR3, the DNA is TGTGCCTGGAGTCCCGGGACAGCTTATGGCTACACCTTC. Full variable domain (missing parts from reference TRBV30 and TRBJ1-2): SQTIHQWPATLVQPVGSPLSLECTVEGTSNPNLYWYRQAAGRGLQLLFYSVGIGQISSEVPQNLSASRPQDRQFILSSKKLLLSDSGFYLCAWSPGTAYGYTFGSGTRLTVV.

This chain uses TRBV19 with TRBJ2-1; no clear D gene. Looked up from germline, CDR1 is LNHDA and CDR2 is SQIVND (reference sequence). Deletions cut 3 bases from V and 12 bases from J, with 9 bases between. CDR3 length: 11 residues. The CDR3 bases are TGTGCCAGTAGTATGGGGATGGGGCAGTTCTTC. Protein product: CASSMGMGQFF.

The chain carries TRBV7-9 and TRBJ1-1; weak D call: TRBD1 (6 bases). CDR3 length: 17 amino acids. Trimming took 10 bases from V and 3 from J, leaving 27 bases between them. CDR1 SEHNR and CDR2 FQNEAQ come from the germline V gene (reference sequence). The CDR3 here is CATPLSRGGGEDTEAFF. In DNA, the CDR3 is TGTGCCACCCCCTTATCGAGGGGGGGAGGGGAGGACACTGAAGCTTTCTTT.